The rows below give T cell receptor beta chains drawn from one sample of a study of blood T cell repertoires in COVID-19. Libraries were prepared by immunoSEQ multiplex PCR; TCRdb keeps only in-frame clonotypes and omits some of them. This table has about 220,000 clones, over 70% appearing once. The sample comprised peripheral blood. These receptors were obtained from a woman aged 70 to 79 with acute or convalescent COVID-19. The CDR3 runs from the conserved cysteine through the conserved F or W.

v_gene,CDR3aa
TRBV19,CASSITVGMAEAFF
TRBV10-1,CASSLATSLTGNTIYF
TRBV7-9,CASSLERGVETQYF
TRBV19,CASSIDDSGTGSSREQYF
TRBV29-1,CSVSGTKDTGELFF
TRBV6-6,CASRRGTSVTDTQYF
TRBV23-1,CASSQRTGLAGGPVYNEQFF
TRBV6-5,CASRTDRRNSPLHF
TRBV6-5,CASSYARTDQPQHF
TRBV30,CAWSLSNQPQHF
TRBV24-1,CATSGLRDEQFF
TRBV19,CASSIRRNTGELFF
TRBV12-5,CASGSGDSPLHF
TRBV3-1/TRBV3-2,CASSQDFQVDYGYTF
TRBV30,CAWKKTFTEAFF
TRBV5-1,CASSSRGELFF
TRBV7-8,CASSSQPGWGGSTEAFF
TRBV11-1,CASSLLGAVVETQYF
TRBV4-1,CASSLDRGLYEQYF
TRBV9,CASSPTGGPGETQYF
TRBV5-5,CASSAYTVVEQFF
TRBV3-1/TRBV3-2,CASSQDWGAYEQYF
TRBV6-6,CASSYWVEDTQYF
TRBV6-1,CASSEAGLSSSPLHF
TRBV19,CASSSRSSGNTIYF
TRBV27,CASSLSGGMGETQYF
TRBV30,CAWSVPDRGDTQYF
TRBV9,CASSAFRDRVNYGYTF
TRBV14,CASSQDRGTGEEKLFF
TRBV9,CASSVGRGQLGDTQYF
TRBV2,CASSATQGNTEAFF
TRBV6-1,CASSDPAGGSGNTIYF
TRBV24-1,CATGRGGGNEQFF
TRBV6-5,CASSYDRTQPQHF
TRBV12-5,CASGSPPGRAGTGELFF
TRBV18,CASSSDRIYGYTF
TRBV5-5,CASSFSGTSNYGYTF
TRBV5-8,CASSPWTGNTGELFF
TRBV18,CASSRLSAGGPADTQYF
TRBV9,CASSALLAGANTGELFF
TRBV9,CASSVGGAGEPQHF
TRBV6-5,CASSFDSLSEAFF
TRBV11-3,CASSSGTGWVTDTQYF
TRBV19,CASSIPGAGTGELFF
TRBV3-1/TRBV3-2,CASSQDPTRVKNIQYF